This is a list of T cell receptor beta chains from one sample in a study of blood T cell repertoires in COVID-19. Assay used: immunoSEQ multiplex PCR; TCRdb lists only in-frame clones, some missing. The data hold under 350,000 clones, with around nine tenths observed a single time. Material: peripheral blood. These TCRs come from a man in his 70s with acute or convalescent COVID-19. The CDR3 runs from the conserved cysteine through the conserved F or W. Fields, in order: J gene, V gene, clone size, D gene, CDR3 DNA, CDR3 protein. D genes are given only for firm matches. Clone size is not always given. Where it is, it says once, few, many or a class for expanded clones.

TRBJ2-5,TRBV10-3,-,-,TGTGCCATCAGTGATTATGGCCGGGATCAAGGGGAGACCCAGTACTTC,CAISDYGRDQGETQYF
TRBJ1-2,TRBV15,-,TRBD1,TGTGCCACCAGCAGAGAGACAGGGGGCTATGGCTACACCTTC,CATSRETGGYGYTF
TRBJ2-6,TRBV19,-,-,TGTGCCAGTAGTGAGTTCTCTGGGGCCAACGTCCTGACTTTC,CASSEFSGANVLTF
TRBJ2-4,TRBV2,-,-,TGTGCCAGCAGTGAATTGGGGAGGTCGGCCAAAAACATTCAGTACTTC,CASSELGRSAKNIQYF
TRBJ2-7,TRBV28,-,-,TGTGCCAGCAGTTTAGGGCAGGGGGGTACTTACGAGCAGTACTTC,CASSLGQGGTYEQYF
TRBJ2-3,TRBV7-9,-,-,TGTGCCAGCAGCTTACCACAAAGGACAGTTTCTAGCACAGATACGCAGTATTTT,CASSLPQRTVSSTDTQYF
TRBJ2-1,TRBV4-1,-,TRBD2,TGCGCCAGCAGCCAAGATGCGGGTCGGGGGGGCCCGAATGAGCAGTTCTTC,CASSQDAGRGGPNEQFF
TRBJ1-3,TRBV25-1,-,-,TGTGCCAGCAGTTCTCCCAACACCATATATTTT,CASSSPNTIYF
TRBJ2-1,TRBV5-4,-,TRBD1,TGTGCCAGCAGCTTAGACAGGGGTGAGCAGTTCTTC,CASSLDRGEQFF
TRBJ1-1,TRBV7-2,-,-,TGTGCCAGCAGCCCCCCCGGGGCGGGGGCGGAGGCTTTCTTT,CASSPPGAGAEAFF
TRBJ1-1,TRBV19,-,-,TGTGCCAGTAAAAATCCGGGGGGTGAAGCTTTCTTT,CASKNPGGEAFF
TRBJ1-4,TRBV5-6,-,TRBD1,TGTGCCAGCAGCTATGGGACAGGGTTTCGGAATGAAAAACTGTTTTTT,CASSYGTGFRNEKLFF
TRBJ2-4,TRBV28,-,-,TGTGCCAGCAGCGGACAGATCGTCTTAGCCAAAAACATTCAGTACTTC,CASSGQIVLAKNIQYF
TRBJ2-7,TRBV7-9,few,-,TGTGCCAGCAGCTTAAGTGACTGGGAGCAGTACTTC,CASSLSDWEQYF
TRBJ2-7,TRBV12-3/TRBV12-4,-,-,TGTGCCAGCAGTTCTTACGGGAGTCAGGAGCAGTACTTC,CASSSYGSQEQYF
TRBJ2-1,TRBV7-3,-,-,TGTGCCAGCAGCTTATTACCGGGGAGTGAGCAGTTCTTC,CASSLLPGSEQFF
TRBJ1-4,TRBV7-2,-,TRBD1,TGTGCCAGCAGCTTAGGCGGGACAGGTAGAGAAAAACTGTTTTTT,CASSLGGTGREKLFF
TRBJ1-2,TRBV7-2,-,TRBD1,TGTGCCAGCAGCGAACGACAGGGGGCTGGCTACACCTTC,CASSERQGAGYTF
TRBJ2-5,TRBV7-2,-,-,TGTGCCAGCAGCTTATCACAGGGTCCAGAGACCCAGTACTTC,CASSLSQGPETQYF
TRBJ2-4,TRBV2,-,-,TGTGCCAGCATGCAGGGTAGCAACATTCAGTACTTC,CASMQGSNIQYF